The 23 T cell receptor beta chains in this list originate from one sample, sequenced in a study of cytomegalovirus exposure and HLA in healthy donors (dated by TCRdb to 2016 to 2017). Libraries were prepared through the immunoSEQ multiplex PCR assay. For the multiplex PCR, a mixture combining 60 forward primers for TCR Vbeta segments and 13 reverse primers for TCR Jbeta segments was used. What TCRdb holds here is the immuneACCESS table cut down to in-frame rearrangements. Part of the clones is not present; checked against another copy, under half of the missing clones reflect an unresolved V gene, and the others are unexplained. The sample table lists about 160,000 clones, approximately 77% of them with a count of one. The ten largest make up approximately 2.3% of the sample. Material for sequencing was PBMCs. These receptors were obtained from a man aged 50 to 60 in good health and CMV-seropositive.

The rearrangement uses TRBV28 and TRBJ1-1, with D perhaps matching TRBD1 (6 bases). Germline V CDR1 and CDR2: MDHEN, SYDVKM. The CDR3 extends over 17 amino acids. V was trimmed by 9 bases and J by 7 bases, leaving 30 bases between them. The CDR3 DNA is TGTGCCAGTATTTCATACGAGGGAGGGGGTCCCGAGCGTGAAGCTTTCTTT. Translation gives CASISYEGGGPEREAFF.

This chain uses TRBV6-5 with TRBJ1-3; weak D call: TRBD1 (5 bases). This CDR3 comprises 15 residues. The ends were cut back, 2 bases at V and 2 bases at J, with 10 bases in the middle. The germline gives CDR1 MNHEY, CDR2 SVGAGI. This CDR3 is CASSYGQGTGNTIYF. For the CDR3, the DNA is TGTGCCAGCAGTTACGGCCAGGGTACTGGAAACACCATATATTTT.

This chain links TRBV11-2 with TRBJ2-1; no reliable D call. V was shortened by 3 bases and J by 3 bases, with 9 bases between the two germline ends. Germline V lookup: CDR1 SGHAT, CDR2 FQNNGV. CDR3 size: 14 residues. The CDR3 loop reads CASSFRELYNEQFF. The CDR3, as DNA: TGTGCCAGCAGCTTCCGAGAGCTCTACAATGAGCAGTTCTTC.

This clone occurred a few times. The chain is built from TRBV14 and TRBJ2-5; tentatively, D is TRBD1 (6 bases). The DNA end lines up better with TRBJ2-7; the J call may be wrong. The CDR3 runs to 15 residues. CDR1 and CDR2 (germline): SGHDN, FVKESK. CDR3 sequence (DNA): TGTGCCAGCAGCCCCGACAGGCGGCGTTCCTACGAGCAGTACTTC. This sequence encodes CASSPDRRRSYEQYF.

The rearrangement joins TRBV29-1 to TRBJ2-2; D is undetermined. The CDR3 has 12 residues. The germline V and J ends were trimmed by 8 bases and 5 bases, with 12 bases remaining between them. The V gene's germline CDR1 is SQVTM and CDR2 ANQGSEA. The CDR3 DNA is TGCAGCTGCGGATTTTGGACCGGGGAGCTGTTTTTT. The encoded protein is CSCGFWTGELFF.

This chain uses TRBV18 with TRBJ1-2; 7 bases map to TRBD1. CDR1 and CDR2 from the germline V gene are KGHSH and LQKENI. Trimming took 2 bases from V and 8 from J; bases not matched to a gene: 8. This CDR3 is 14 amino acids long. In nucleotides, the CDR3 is TGTGCCAGCTCACCAAGAAGGGGGCAGGAAGGCTACACCTTC. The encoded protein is CASSPRRGQEGYTF.

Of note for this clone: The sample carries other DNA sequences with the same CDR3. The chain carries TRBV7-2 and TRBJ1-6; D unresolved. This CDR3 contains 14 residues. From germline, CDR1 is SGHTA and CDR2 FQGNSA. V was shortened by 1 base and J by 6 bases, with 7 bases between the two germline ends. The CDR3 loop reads CASSLEGANSPLHF. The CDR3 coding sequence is TGTGCCAGCAGCTTAGAGGGAGCTAATTCACCCCTCCACTTT.

The CDR3 protein is CASSVDVGQFNSPLHF. In DNA form, the CDR3 reads TGTGCCAGCAGCGTAGACGTGGGACAGTTCAATTCACCCCTCCACTTT. The chain has TRBV9 and TRBJ1-6; 7 positions match TRBD1. With V trimmed by 0 bases and J by 7 bases, 7 bases remained unmatched. The CDR3 has 16 amino acids. From germline, CDR1 is SGDLS and CDR2 YYNGEE.

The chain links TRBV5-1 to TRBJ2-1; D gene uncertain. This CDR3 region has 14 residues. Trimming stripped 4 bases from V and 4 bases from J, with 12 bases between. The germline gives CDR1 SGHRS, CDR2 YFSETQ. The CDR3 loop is CASSLNQIYNEQFF. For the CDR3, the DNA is TGCGCCAGCAGCCTAAACCAAATTTACAATGAGCAGTTCTTC.

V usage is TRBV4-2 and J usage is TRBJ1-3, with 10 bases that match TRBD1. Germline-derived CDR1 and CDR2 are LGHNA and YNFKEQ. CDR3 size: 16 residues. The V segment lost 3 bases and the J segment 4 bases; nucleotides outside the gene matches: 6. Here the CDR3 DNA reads TGTGCCAGCAGCCAGATGACAGGGGGCTCCGGAAACACCATATATTTT. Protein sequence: CASSQMTGGSGNTIYF.

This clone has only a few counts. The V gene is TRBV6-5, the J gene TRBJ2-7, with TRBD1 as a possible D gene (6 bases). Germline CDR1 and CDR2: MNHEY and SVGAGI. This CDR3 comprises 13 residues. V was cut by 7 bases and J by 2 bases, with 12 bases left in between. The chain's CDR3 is CASMKQGTYEQYF. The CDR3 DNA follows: TGTGCCAGCATGAAACAGGGCACCTACGAGCAGTACTTC.

The CDR3, as DNA: TGTGCCAGCAGCCAAGCGGGGGGTCGTGCTACGCAGTATTTT. Amino acids: CASSQAGGRATQYF. The chain couples TRBV14 to TRBJ2-3; 7 bases line up with TRBD2. V gave up 1 base and J gave up 8 bases; unmatched junction bases: 6. This CDR3 is built from 14 residues. CDR1 and CDR2 (germline): SGHDN, FVKESK.

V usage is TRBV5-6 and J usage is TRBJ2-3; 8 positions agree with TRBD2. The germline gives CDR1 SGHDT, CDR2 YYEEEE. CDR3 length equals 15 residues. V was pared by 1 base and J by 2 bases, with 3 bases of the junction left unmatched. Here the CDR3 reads CASSLKRGYTDTQYF. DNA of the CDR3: TGTGCCAGCAGCTTGAAGCGGGGGTACACAGATACGCAGTATTTT.

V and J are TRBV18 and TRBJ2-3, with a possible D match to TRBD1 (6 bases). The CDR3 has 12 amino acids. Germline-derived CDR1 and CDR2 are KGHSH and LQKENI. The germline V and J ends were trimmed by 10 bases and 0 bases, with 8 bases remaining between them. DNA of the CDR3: TGTGCCAACAGGGACAGCACAGATACGCAGTATTTT. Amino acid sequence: CANRDSTDTQYF.

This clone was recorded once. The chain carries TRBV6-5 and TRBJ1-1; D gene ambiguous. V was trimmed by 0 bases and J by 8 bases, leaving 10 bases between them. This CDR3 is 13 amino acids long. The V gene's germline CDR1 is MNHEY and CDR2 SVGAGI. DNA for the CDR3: TGTGCCAGCAGTTACTCGGAGGTTCTCGAAGCTTTCTTT. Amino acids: CASSYSEVLEAFF.

CDR3 sequence (DNA): TGTGCCAGCAGCTTAGTGGTTGGGGCAGGGAAAGGGATAAACTATGGCTACACCTTC. Translating gives CASSLVVGAGKGINYGYTF. The chain combines TRBV7-2 with TRBJ1-2; the D gene is possibly TRBD1 (5 bases). The CDR3 length is 19 residues. V lost 1 base to trimming and J lost 2 bases, with 23 bases between them. Germline assignment: CDR1 SGHTA and CDR2 FQGNSA.

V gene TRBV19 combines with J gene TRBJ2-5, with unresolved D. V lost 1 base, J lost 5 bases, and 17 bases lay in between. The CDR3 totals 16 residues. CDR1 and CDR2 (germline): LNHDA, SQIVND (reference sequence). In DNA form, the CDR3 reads TGTGCCAGTAGTATAGTATCGTCCGGATCCAGGGAGACCCAGTACTTC. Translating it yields CASSIVSSGSRETQYF.

The CDR3 DNA is TGTGCCAGCAGCTTTCCTCAAGGGGGTTCACCCCTCCACTTT. Its protein product is CASSFPQGGSPLHF. The chain recombines TRBV5-6 with TRBJ1-6; the D gene is possibly TRBD1 (6 bases). The V gene lost 2 bases and the J gene lost 9 bases, with 12 bases spanning the gap. The CDR3 length is 14 residues. CDR1 and CDR2 (germline): SGHDT, YYEEEE. The whole variable domain, filled in from reference TRBV5-6 and TRBJ1-6, reads DAGVTQSPTHLIKTRGQQVTLRCSPKSGHDTVSWYQQALGQGPQFIFQYYEEEERQRGNFPDRFSGHQFPNYSSELNVNALLLGDSALYLCASSFPQGGSPLHFGNGTRLTVT.

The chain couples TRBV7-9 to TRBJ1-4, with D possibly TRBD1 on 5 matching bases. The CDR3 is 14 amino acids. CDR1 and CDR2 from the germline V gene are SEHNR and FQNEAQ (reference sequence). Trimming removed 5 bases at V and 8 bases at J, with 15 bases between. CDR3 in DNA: TGTGCCAGCAGCGGGCGGGACTTTTGGGAAAAACTGTTTTTT. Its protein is CASSGRDFWEKLFF.

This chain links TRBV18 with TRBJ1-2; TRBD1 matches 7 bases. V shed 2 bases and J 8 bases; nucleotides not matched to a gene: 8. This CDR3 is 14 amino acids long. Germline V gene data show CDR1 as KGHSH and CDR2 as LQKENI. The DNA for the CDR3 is TGTGCCAGCTCACCAGAACAGGGGAGGCAAGGCTACACCTTC. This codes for CASSPEQGRQGYTF.

The CDR3 spells CASSDLSGGLADTQYF. The CDR3 DNA is TGTGCCAGCAGCGACCTCTCGGGGGGGCTGGCAGATACGCAGTATTTT. This chain links TRBV2 with TRBJ2-3; 8 nucleotides align to TRBD2. This CDR3 comprises 16 residues. The ends lost 6 bases at V and 4 bases at J; junction bases unmatched: 12. CDR1 and CDR2 (germline): SNHLY, FYNNEI. Variable domain in full (rest from reference TRBV2 and TRBJ2-3): EPEVTQTPSHQVTQMGQEVILRCVPISNHLYFYWYRQILGQKVEFLVSFYNNEISEKSEIFDDQFSVERPDGSNFTLKIRSTKLEDSAMYFCASSDLSGGLADTQYFGPGTRLTVL.

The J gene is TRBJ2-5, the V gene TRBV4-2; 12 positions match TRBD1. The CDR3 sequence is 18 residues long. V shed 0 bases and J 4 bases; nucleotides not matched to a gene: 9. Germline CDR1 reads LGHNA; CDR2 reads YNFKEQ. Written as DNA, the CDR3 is TGTGCCAGCAGCCAAGAACCATTGGGGACAGGGGGCGCAGAGACCCAGTACTTC. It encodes CASSQEPLGTGGAETQYF.

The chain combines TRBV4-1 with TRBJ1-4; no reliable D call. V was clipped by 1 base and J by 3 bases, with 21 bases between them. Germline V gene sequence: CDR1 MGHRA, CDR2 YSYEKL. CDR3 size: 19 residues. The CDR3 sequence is CASSQVFRDRTQSNEKLFF. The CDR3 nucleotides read TGCGCCAGCAGCCAAGTCTTCCGGGATAGAACTCAATCTAATGAAAAACTGTTTTTT.